This T cell receptor beta chain was sequenced during a study of blood T cells in healthy people across ages. For this clonotype: Its antigen remains unknown.

Staff drew 9 to 10 milliliters of peripheral blood from each donor. A J-beta primer mix and a sample-barcoded 5' primer were used in a second PCR of about 7 to 12 cycles. Each sample provided no less than 3 million CDR3-containing paired-end reads. TCRdb passed the 5' RACE reads through MiXCR, listing each CDR3 protein once. This sample has some 1.5 million distinct CDR3 sequences, with 28% found just once. Germline V gene sequence: CDR1 LGHDT, CDR2 YNNKEL (reference sequence). This CDR3 contains 15 residues. Trimming stripped 4 bases from V and 8 bases from J, with 18 bases between. Study conclusions and caveats: Among T cells, TCR beta diversity per million cells dropped roughly linearly as age rose. Researchers judged that diversity estimates from one million T cells fell short of true values.

The sample comprised blood. This clonotype was obtained from a woman aged 25 to 39 in good health. The rearrangement uses TRBV3-1 and TRBJ2-1, with D possibly called TRBD1 or TRBD2 (5 bases each). The CDR3 loop reads CASSPPGRSRDEQFF. CDR3 sequence (DNA): TGTGCCAGCAGCCCTCCGGGACGCTCTAGGGATGAGCAGTTCTTC.